This T cell receptor beta chain was obtained from a study of blood T cell repertoires in COVID-19. This table comes from immunoSEQ multiplex PCR, and its TCRdb copy is limited to in-frame clones, with some not included. In the table there are around 300,000 clones, just under 90% of which are singletons. The germline V gene has CDR1 SGDLS and CDR2 YYNGEE. The J segment lost 0 bases and the V segment lost 6 bases, leaving 5 bases of the junction unmatched. This CDR3 region has 15 residues. What was sequenced was PBMCs or T cells enriched from blood (not recorded which). This clonotype was obtained from a woman aged 60-75 years who had recovered from COVID-19. The chain combines TRBV9 with TRBJ2-3; TRBD1 agrees at 9 bases. Written as DNA, the CDR3 is TGTGCCAGCAATTACGGACAGGGGAGCACAGATACGCAGTATTTT. It is translated as CASNYGQGSTDTQYF.